This TCR beta chain was obtained from a study of T cells in Graves' hyperthyroidism and ophthalmopathy (dated by TCRdb to the late 2010s). Context from the whole study: Peripheral blood was collected at initial diagnosis, before any treatment. Once sampling was done, hyperthyroidism patients were given methimazole at a starting dose of 30 mg daily, whereas ophthalmopathy patients were given high-dose intravenous methylprednisolone. In addition, the study compared T-cell repertoires in thyroid tissue and in blood from several Graves' hyperthyroidism patients. To identify TCR V-J signatures that set the groups apart, the researchers used a discovery cohort of about a hundred patients, made up of 43 with Graves' ophthalmopathy and some 60 with stable Graves' hyperthyroidism. The 75 to 100 discovery patients were divided at random into training and test sets in a 7:3 ratio. The paper describes TCR Vbeta CDR3 sequencing of fewer than 150 peripheral blood samples, made up of 43 ophthalmopathy patients, around 73 hyperthyroidism patients and 17 progressor patients. Prospective prediction of ophthalmopathy was tested in an independent validation cohort of fewer than 20 hyperthyroidism patients and 17 patients who later progressed to ophthalmopathy.

A note on this clonotype: There is no known antigen for this receptor. No quality values exist for individual bases; no much larger clone is one base distant.

TCR beta CDR3 regions were amplified from RNA transcripts. For the first round of RT-PCR on the TCR CDR3, the HTBI primer set was used together with the Qiagen OneStep RT-PCR kit. A second multiplex PCR round built the libraries, followed by size selection and purification. Sequencing of the libraries was done on an Illumina HiSeq2000 using paired-end 100 bp reads. The paper's processing steps were these. SOAPnuke was used to process the raw data, throwing out any read that contained adapters or uncalled bases, had a mean Phred below 15, or lacked an exact constant-primer or identifier match. High-quality paired reads were merged with COPE v1.2.5, and unique nucleotide sequences were defined as clonotypes. MiTCR v1.1 was used to align the clonotypes against IMGT TRBV, TRBD and TRBJ reference segments. Analysis was restricted to V-J combinations with a frequency above 0.0001, which covered roughly 99% of repertoires. The TCS score was defined as the ratio of F50 (clonal expansion) to E x V (chaos), calculated using BLOSUM62-based TCRdist between CDR3 peptides within each V-J. Welch's t-statistics and random forest reduced roughly 500 V-J features to fewer than 15, which were used in a naive Bayes classifier (R e1071). The public reads were reanalyzed by TCRdb: fastp trimming at Q25, MiXCR alignment, in-frame beta chains only. Rows matching on CDR3 protein sequence are summarized as one entry with the most common DNA and genes. What appears here as the V and J calls and clone size reflects TCRdb's work, not the paper's. Across this sample there are approximately 710,000 distinct CDR3 sequences, with approximately 15% seen only once. Together, the top ten hold roughly 15% of the sample.

General study outcomes and caveats: Most expanded thyroid clonotypes (frequency above 0.001) were also detected in blood, a finding suggesting that blood repertoires may reflect thyroid immune responses. In validation, the model predicted progression to ophthalmopathy a median of roughly 6.5 months before onset, with roughly 71% sensitivity and around 76% specificity. A model built on a 13 V-J signature distinguished ophthalmopathy from stable hyperthyroidism, reaching 85% to 90% sensitivity and about 81% specificity in cross-validation and 80%/75% in testing. Sample size was not statistically predetermined, and investigators were not blinded to group allocation.

Via the germline V gene (reference sequence), CDR1 is DFQATT and CDR2 SNEGSKA. V sheds 5 bases and J sheds 0 bases, leaving 8 bases between their ends. The CDR3 spans 14 residues, from the cysteine through the phenylalanine. The kept DNA is CDR3 alone, 42 bases in frame from the first base. A patient counted as having stable Graves' hyperthyroidism if no progression to ophthalmopathy occurred over 18 months of follow-up. The hyperthyroidism patients were between 18 and 65 years old and newly diagnosed, with a disease duration of less than 2 months. Exclusion was applied to patients with uncontrolled infections, other autoimmune diseases, pregnancy or lactation. Diagnoses relied on clinical symptoms, serum thyroxine and TRAb, thyroid ultrasound and orbital computed tomography. PBMCs were separated from 10 ml of fresh peripheral blood using Ficoll-Paque density gradient centrifugation. Total RNA was extracted using Trizol reagent, and RNA quality was assessed on an Agilent 2100 Bioanalyzer.

The receptor chain draws on TRBV20-1 and TRBJ2-6, and possibly TRBD1, on 5 matching bases. Source material: blood. This clonotype was sampled from a man aged 45-60 years with Graves' hyperthyroidism. Read as DNA, the sequence is TGCAGTGCTCTTGGGGCCTCTGGGGCCAACGTCCTGACTTTC. This gives the protein CSALGASGANVLTF.